Below are 7 T cell receptor beta chains sequenced from a single sample in a study of T cells in Graves' hyperthyroidism and ophthalmopathy. Researchers took RNA transcripts and amplified the TCR beta CDR3 regions from them. First-round RT-PCR targeting the TCR CDR3 was performed with the HTBI primer set. Each CDR3 protein gets one entry after TCRdb re-called the multiplex PCR reads with MiXCR. The sample gives approximately 740,000 distinct CDR3 sequences, 11% to 15% of which show up once; about a tenth is in the top ten. The specimen was blood. The receptors were sampled from a young woman with Graves' hyperthyroidism.

This clonotype was picked up many times. V is TRBV2 and J is TRBJ1-1; D is unclear. There are 12 residues in the CDR3. Per the germline V gene, CDR1 is SNHLY and CDR2 is FYNNEI. V lost 7 bases and J 1 base, leaving 7 bases between the germline ends. CDR3 loop: CASIPENTEAFF. The CDR3 DNA sequence: TGTGCCAGCATACCCGAGAACACTGAAGCTTTCTTT.

Points on this clonotype: A read error may produce the germline difference seen at one junction end. This sequence joins TRBV19 and TRBJ2-4; perhaps TRBD2 as D (6 bases). CDR1 is LNHDA, CDR2 SQIVND, per germline (reference sequence). This CDR3 has 13 residues. The CDR3 is CATLALAKNIRYF. The CDR3 region has the DNA TGTGCCACACTAGCCCTAGCCAAAAACATTCGGTACTTC.

This clonotype occurred many times. J is TRBJ1-5 and V is TRBV20-1; D may be TRBD1 (5 bases). From germline, CDR1 is DFQATT and CDR2 SNEGSKA (reference sequence). Trimming left V 2 bases short and J 11 bases short, with 16 bases between. The CDR3 is 13 residues long. CDR3 nucleotides: TGCAGTGCTAGAATTGAGGGGCTAAAGTCCCAGCATTTT. Translated, it gives CSARIEGLKSQHF.

This clonotype has a handful of counts. J is TRBJ2-1 and V is TRBV4-2; 7 bases align to TRBD1. V lost 6 bases to trimming and J lost 6 bases; unmatched junction nucleotides: 2. This CDR3 is built from 12 residues. Germline CDR1 reads LGHNA; CDR2 reads YNFKEQ. DNA of the CDR3: TGTGCCAGCAGGTCAGGGGGCAATGAGCAGTTCTTC. Its translation is CASRSGGNEQFF.

This clonotype showed up many times. The chain joins TRBV7-9 to TRBJ2-5; 9 positions match TRBD2. Germline values: CDR1 SEHNR, CDR2 FQNEAQ (reference sequence). The ends lost 0 bases at V and 5 bases at J; junction bases unmatched: 4. The CDR3 spans 15 residues. This chain's CDR3 is CASSLALSGSETQYF. The CDR3 DNA follows: TGTGCCAGCAGCTTAGCCCTTAGCGGGAGCGAGACCCAGTACTTC.

This clonotype was counted only a few times. Its ends do not fully match the called genes, so a read error is possible. The chain has TRBV27 and TRBJ2-7; D is uncertain. The V gene's germline CDR1 is MNHEY and CDR2 SMNVEV (reference sequence). This CDR3 comprises 15 residues. DNA for the CDR3: TGTGCCAGCAGTTTATCGTGGTTGTCCCGCTACGGGCAGTACTTC. It is translated as CASSLSWLSRYGQYF.

This clonotype was recorded at least ten times. The chain is built from TRBV11-2 and TRBJ2-5; D is unclear. This CDR3 has 16 amino acids. CDR1 and CDR2 from the germline V gene are SGHAT and FQNNGV. Trimming took 5 bases from V and 2 from J, leaving 18 bases between them. CDR3 bases: TGTGCCAGCAGCCTCGACCCGACACCCTATCAAGAGACCCAGTACTTC. Residues: CASSLDPTPYQETQYF.